This TCR beta chain stems from a study of blood T cell repertoires in COVID-19. Turning to the study itself: Both acute and convalescent COVID-19 samples were obtained from the United States, Italy and Spain. PBMCs, B-cell-depleted T cells, or T cells were the source of the cDNA or gDNA that made up the material.

CDR3 length: 15 amino acids. Germline CDR1 and CDR2: MNHEY and SMNVEV (reference sequence). V shed 8 bases, J shed 3 bases, and the junction held 11 bases outside the gene matches. The protocol was immunoSEQ multiplex PCR, while the TCRdb copy is restricted to in-frame clones and leaves out a portion. This sample has about 250,000 clones; about 83% occur once, and the top ten carry 5% to 6%. The chain joins TRBV27 to TRBJ2-3; 7 positions agree with TRBD2. The sequence was obtained from an elderly man with acute or convalescent COVID-19. Input material: peripheral blood. CDR3 nucleotides: TGTGCCAGCGGAGCGGCGGGGCGGGAGACAGATACGCAGTATTTT. Its protein is CASGAAGRETDTQYF.